This T cell receptor beta chain was profiled in a study of CXCR3-negative and CXCR3-positive naive CD8 T cells. The CDR3 loop spans 12 amino acids. Germline V gives CDR1 SGHAT, CDR2 FQDESV (reference sequence). Through 5' RACE with UMI labels, the TRB cDNA libraries were prepared. For each CDR3 protein, TCRdb gives one entry from its re-call of the 5' RACE reads, without DNA. Here the sample table reports approximately 56,000 distinct CDR3 sequences. On this clonotype: The antigen remains undetermined.

Researchers sorted 300,000 cells of each CD8+ T cell subset in triplicate. Study results and caveats: Most assays were run on fresh PBMCs (CXCR3 expression partially decreased after cryopreservation). The TRBV-TRBJ usage of naive CXCR3-negative and CXCR3-positive cells was similar, but that of memory cells differed. Both of the naive subsets showed about the same high diversity, but memory CD8+ cells had much less.

The gene calls are TRBV11-1 and TRBJ2-1. The sequenced material came from memory CD8+ T cells from blood. This clonotype was obtained from a human donor in good health. Some clones in this sample may be carry-over from other donors' samples. The CDR3 protein is CASSLAGLEQFF.